Listed below are T cell receptor beta chains from one sample, sequenced in a study of T cell responses to AZD1222 COVID-19 vaccine. Sequencing was performed with immunoSEQ multiplex PCR; in TCRdb, only in-frame clones are kept and a portion is missing. This table holds 90,000 to 110,000 clones, about 87% found once. Sequencing used peripheral blood, obtained 28 days after the second AZD1222 dose. These receptors all stem from an adult who received the AZD1222 COVID-19 vaccine. Both conserved end residues are part of each CDR3. A D gene is named only where the DNA matches it firmly. Clone size is given for some rows only: seen once, a few or many times, or a class if the clone is expanded.

v_gene	j_gene	abundance	d_gene	CDR3aa
TRBV12-3/TRBV12-4	TRBJ1-4	.	.	CASSPREKLFF
TRBV5-8	TRBJ2-1	.	TRBD2	CASSLDSAGGLNEQFF
TRBV7-9	TRBJ2-7	.	.	CASSPRQEGYEQYF
TRBV4-3	TRBJ2-1	.	TRBD2	CASSQDPSGSSYNEQFF
TRBV6-5	TRBJ2-1	.	.	CASRRSDLDNEQFF
TRBV9	TRBJ1-3	once	.	CASSVEMRADSGNTIYF
TRBV7-8	TRBJ2-2	.	.	CASSLALALKNTGELFF
TRBV2	TRBJ2-1	.	TRBD2	CASSQLAVEQFF
TRBV19	TRBJ2-5	.	TRBD2	CASNGTSGGQETQYF
TRBV6-5	TRBJ2-2	.	.	CASSYSRDKNTGELFF
TRBV19	TRBJ1-4	.	.	CASSIEKTNEKLFF
TRBV2	TRBJ1-1	.	TRBD1	CASTGDSSEAFF
TRBV28	TRBJ1-2	.	TRBD1	CASSLGTASGYGYTF
TRBV7-9	TRBJ2-7	.	TRBD2	CASSRRAGGPNEQYF